This TCR beta chain was captured in a study of blood T cells in healthy people across ages. With respect to this clonotype: The antigen is undetermined.

Primers used in a second PCR of roughly 7 to 12 cycles were a sample-barcoded 5' primer and a J-beta primer mix. Every cDNA was tagged by a template-switch adaptor with 12 random nucleotides. Each single sample gave us at least 2.5 million CDR3-containing paired-end reads. One entry per CDR3 protein, called by TCRdb with MiXCR from the 5' RACE reads. The sample contains about 1.5 million distinct CDR3 sequences, about 45% of which appear only once. General study findings and limits: Comparison with aged donors showed that long-lived donors had more naive CD4+ cells and higher diversity. Naive T cell percentage showed a strong correlation with the diversity of TCR beta.

After removal of 8 bases from V and 8 bases from J, the junction contained 13 bases not matched to a gene. CDR1 SGHVS and CDR2 FQNEAQ come from the germline V gene. The CDR3 loop spans 15 amino acids. The TCR originated in a woman aged 18 to 35 in good health. The material sequenced was blood. The J gene is TRBJ2-1, the V gene TRBV7-8; 9 bases agree with TRBD2. CDR3 in amino acids: CASVGLAGPGDEQFF. The CDR3 DNA reads as TGTGCCAGCGTGGGGCTAGCGGGGCCAGGGGATGAGCAGTTCTTC. Supplemented by reference TRBV7-8 and TRBJ2-1, the full variable domain reads GAGVSQSPRYKVAKRGQDVALRCDPISGHVSLFWYQQALGQGPEFLTYFQNEAQLDKSGLPSDRFFAERPEGSVSTLKIQRTQQEDSAVYLCASVGLAGPGDEQFFGPGTRLTVL.